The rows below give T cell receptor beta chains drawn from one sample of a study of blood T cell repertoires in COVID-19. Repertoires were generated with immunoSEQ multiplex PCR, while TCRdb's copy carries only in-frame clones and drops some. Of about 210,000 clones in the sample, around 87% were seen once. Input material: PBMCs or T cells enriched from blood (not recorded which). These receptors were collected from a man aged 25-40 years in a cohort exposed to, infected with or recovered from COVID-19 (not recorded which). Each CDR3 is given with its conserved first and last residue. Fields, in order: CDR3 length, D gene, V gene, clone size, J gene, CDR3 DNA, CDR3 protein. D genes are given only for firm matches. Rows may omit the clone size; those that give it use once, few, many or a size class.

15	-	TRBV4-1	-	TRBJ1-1	TGCGCCAGCAGCCAAGTCTTCAGGGAGGACACTGAAGCTTTCTTT	CASSQVFREDTEAFF
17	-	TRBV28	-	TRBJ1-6	TGTGCCAGCCGACCGACCGGGACTTGGACTATTAATTCACCCCTCCACTTT	CASRPTGTWTINSPLHF
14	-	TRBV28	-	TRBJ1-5	TGTGCCAGCAGTTCCGACAGTCGCAATCAGCCCCAGCATTTT	CASSSDSRNQPQHF
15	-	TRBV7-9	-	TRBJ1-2	TGTGCCAGCAGCGTGATCGACTTGCCCAACTATGGCTACACCTTC	CASSVIDLPNYGYTF
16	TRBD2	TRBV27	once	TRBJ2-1	TGTGCCAGCAGTTTATTGGCGGGAGGGACATACAATGAGCAGTTCTTC	CASSLLAGGTYNEQFF
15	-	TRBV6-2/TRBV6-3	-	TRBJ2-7	TGTGCCAGCAGTTACTCGGGGGCCTTTGCGTACGAGCAGTACTTC	CASSYSGAFAYEQYF
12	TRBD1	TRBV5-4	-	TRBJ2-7	TGTGCCAGCAGCTCAGGGGGTCGGGAGCAGTACTTC	CASSSGGREQYF
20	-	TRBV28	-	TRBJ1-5	TGTGCCAGCAGTCGGGATTTGGCACAAAGCTTAATTTATGGTCATCAGCCCCAGCATTTT	CASSRDLAQSLIYGHQPQHF
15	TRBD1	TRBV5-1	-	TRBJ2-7	TGCGCCAGCAGCCGGGACAGTGGGATGGACTACGAGCAGTACTTC	CASSRDSGMDYEQYF
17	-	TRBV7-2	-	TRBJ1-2	TGTGCCAGCAGCTTAGAGTGGTCGGGTTGGGGGGAGAATGGCTACACCTTC	CASSLEWSGWGENGYTF
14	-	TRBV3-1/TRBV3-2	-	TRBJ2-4	TGTGCCAGCAGTCTCACTCTAGCCAAAAACATTCAGTACTTC	CASSLTLAKNIQYF
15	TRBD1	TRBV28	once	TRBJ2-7	TGTGCCAGCAGTTTTGGGGGACAGGGCATCGGCGAGCAGTACTTC	CASSFGGQGIGEQYF
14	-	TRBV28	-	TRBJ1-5	TGTGCCAGCAGTTTAGGGTTGACTTGGCGGCCCCAGCATTTT	CASSLGLTWRPQHF
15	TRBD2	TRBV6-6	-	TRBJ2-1	TGTGCCAGCAGCTCACTAGCGGGAGACTACAATGAGCAGTTCTTC	CASSSLAGDYNEQFF
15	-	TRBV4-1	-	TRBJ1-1	TGCGCCAGCAGCCAAGGTGGAGACTTGAACACTGAAGCTTTCTTT	CASSQGGDLNTEAFF
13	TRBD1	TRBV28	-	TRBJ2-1	TGTGCCAGCAGTCCCGTGGGACAGGGCGAGCAGTTCTTC	CASSPVGQGEQFF
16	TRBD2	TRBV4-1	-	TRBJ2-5	TGCGCCAGCAGCCAAGTTGAGGGAGGGCCTTTGGAGACCCAGTACTTC	CASSQVEGGPLETQYF
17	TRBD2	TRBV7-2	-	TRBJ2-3	TGTGCCAGCAGCCCCACCCGTGGGACTAGCGGCACAGATACGCAGTATTTT	CASSPTRGTSGTDTQYF
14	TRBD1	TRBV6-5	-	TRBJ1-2	TGTGCCAGCAGCGGACAGGGAGGAGGTGGTGGCTACACCTTC	CASSGQGGGGGYTF
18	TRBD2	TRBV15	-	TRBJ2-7	TGTGCCACCAGCAGAGATAGTATCAGCGGGACCCCCAGCAACGAGCAGTACTTC	CATSRDSISGTPSNEQYF